This T cell receptor (beta chain) comes out of a study of blood T cell repertoires in COVID-19. Study as a whole: Acute and convalescent COVID-19 specimens originated in the United States, Italy and Spain. PBMCs, B-cell-depleted T cells, or T cells were the source of the cDNA or gDNA that made up the material.

Original handling: Amplification from reference gene primers served as the basis for estimated nucleated cell counts. This table comes from immunoSEQ multiplex PCR, and its TCRdb copy is limited to in-frame clones, with some not included. From that table come the V and J calls and clone size; the DNA was used to work out D and trimming. The table shows about 99,000 clones, with 85% to 90% occurring only once. The CDR3 is 15 amino acids. CDR1 MNHEY and CDR2 SMNVEV come from the germline V gene (reference sequence). V lost 5 bases to trimming and J lost 7 bases, with 17 bases between them. The chain links TRBV27 to TRBJ2-2, with D possibly matching TRBD1 (6 bases). The receptor comes from a human donor in a cohort sampled during active COVID-19. Sequences were obtained from peripheral blood. CDR3 coding DNA: TGTGCCAGCAGTCCGACAGGCCCGAGGGGCGGGGAGCTGTTTTTT. Residues: CASSPTGPRGGELFF.